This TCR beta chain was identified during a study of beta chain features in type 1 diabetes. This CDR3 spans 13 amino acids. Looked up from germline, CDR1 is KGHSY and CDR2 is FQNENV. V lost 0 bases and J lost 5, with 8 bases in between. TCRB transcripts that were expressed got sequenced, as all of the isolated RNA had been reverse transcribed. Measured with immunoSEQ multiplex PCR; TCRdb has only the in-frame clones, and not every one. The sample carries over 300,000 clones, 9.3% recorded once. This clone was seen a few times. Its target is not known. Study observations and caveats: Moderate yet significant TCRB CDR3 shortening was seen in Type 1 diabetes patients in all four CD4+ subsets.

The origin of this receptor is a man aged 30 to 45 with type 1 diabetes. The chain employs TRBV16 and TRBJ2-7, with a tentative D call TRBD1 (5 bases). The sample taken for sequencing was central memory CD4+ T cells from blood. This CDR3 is CASSQSSGNEQYF. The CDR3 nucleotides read TGTGCCAGCAGCCAATCATCAGGGAACGAGCAGTACTTC.